Shown below are 17 T cell receptor beta chains from a single sample sequenced in a study of blood T cell repertoires in COVID-19. Profiled with immunoSEQ multiplex PCR; TCRdb holds only in-frame clones, not every one. The table records around 100,000 clones, 85% to 90% of them present only once. Sequenced: peripheral blood. These receptors all come from a woman older than 75 with acute or convalescent COVID-19.

The chain recombines TRBV19 with TRBJ2-2; TRBD1 agrees at 8 bases. The CDR3 is 15 amino acids. The V gene end was trimmed by 2 bases and the J gene end by 6 bases; junction bases not matched to a gene: 5. The V gene's germline CDR1 is LNHDA and CDR2 SQIVND (reference sequence). CDR3 DNA: TGTGCCAGTAGTATATACCAGGGGGCGCCCGGGGAGCTGTTTTTT. Translation: CASSIYQGAPGELFF.

This rearrangement joins TRBV28 to TRBJ2-2; 7 bases map to TRBD1. V lost 6 bases to trimming and J lost 5 bases; unmatched junction nucleotides: 3. This CDR3 is built from 13 residues. CDR1 and CDR2 (germline): MDHEN, SYDVKM. The CDR3 region has the DNA TGTGCCAGCAGGGACAGGAGTACCGGGGAGCTGTTTTTT. This translates into CASRDRSTGELFF.

J is TRBJ1-3 and V is TRBV6-5; 9 nucleotides match TRBD1. The CDR3 totals 14 residues. CDR1 and CDR2 (germline): MNHEY, SVGAGI. V gave up 5 bases and J gave up 4 bases; unmatched junction bases: 3. CDR3 DNA: TGTGCCAGCAGTCAGACAGGGGGAGGAAACACCATATATTTT. Residues: CASSQTGGGNTIYF.

The chain uses TRBV7-6 and TRBJ1-4; TRBD1 matches at 11 bases. Unmatched junction bases numbered 4, after V lost 3 bases and J lost 7 bases. Germline CDR1 and CDR2: SGHVS and FNYEAQ. This CDR3 region has 15 residues. The CDR3 reads CASSFGTGGFEKLFF. CDR3 DNA: TGTGCCAGCAGCTTCGGGACAGGGGGTTTTGAAAAACTGTTTTTT.

The chain employs TRBV12-3 or TRBV12-4 and TRBJ1-2; TRBD1 agrees at 8 bases. The trim removed 3 bases at V and 8 bases at J, leaving 5 bases unmatched. The CDR3 sequence is 13 residues long. CDR3 coding DNA: TGTGCCAGCAGTTTGGGGGGACAGGCAGGCTACACCTTC. Translated: CASSLGGQAGYTF.

V is TRBV4-1 and J is TRBJ2-6; a weak D match, TRBD2 (6 bases). The CDR3 runs 14 residues. From germline, CDR1 is MGHRA and CDR2 YSYEKL. Deletions cut 4 bases from V and 4 bases from J, with 8 bases between. Written as DNA, the CDR3 is TGCGCCAGCAGCCGGGACTCGGGGGCCAACGTCCTGACTTTC. Amino acid sequence: CASSRDSGANVLTF.

The chain recombines TRBV19 with TRBJ1-2; the D gene is possibly TRBD1 (5 bases). CDR3 length: 15 residues. Germline V gives CDR1 LNHDA, CDR2 SQIVND (reference sequence). The V gene lost 5 bases and the J gene lost 3 bases, with 16 bases spanning the gap. The CDR3 DNA sequence: TGTGCCAGTAGTTCCCCGGCAGGGAGGGACTATGGCTACACCTTC. Protein: CASSSPAGRDYGYTF.

This clone occurred once. V gene TRBV10-3 combines with J gene TRBJ1-2; 7 bases line up with TRBD1. From germline, CDR1 is ENHRY and CDR2 SYGVKD. The trim removed 10 bases at V and 2 bases at J, leaving 7 bases unmatched. This CDR3 region has 13 residues. CDR3 sequence (DNA): TGTGCCACATCGGGACAGCTAAACTATGGCTACACCTTC. Amino acid sequence: CATSGQLNYGYTF.

The chain recombines TRBV30 with TRBJ2-3, with D perhaps matching TRBD1 (5 bases). Trimming took 4 bases from V and 6 from J, leaving 17 bases between them. CDR1 and CDR2 (germline): GTSNPN, SVGIG (reference sequence). The CDR3 runs to 14 residues. CDR3 protein: CAWILAGSSDTQYF. CDR3 nucleotide sequence: TGTGCCTGGATTCTGGCAGGGTCAAGTGATACGCAGTATTTT.

This chain joins TRBV5-1 and TRBJ2-3, with 8 bases aligning to TRBD2. CDR3 length: 15 residues. Germline CDR1 SGHRS, CDR2 YFSETQ. Germline trimming cut 7 bases from V and 0 bases from J; bases unmatched to any gene: 7. This CDR3 reads CASERAGASTDTQYF. The CDR3 DNA follows: TGCGCCAGCGAACGAGCGGGGGCTAGCACAGATACGCAGTATTTT.

This clone was detected only once. The chain employs TRBV7-8 and TRBJ1-1; tentatively, D is TRBD1 (5 bases). With 5 bases removed from V and 5 bases from J, the gap between germline ends came to 18 bases. Germline values: CDR1 SGHVS, CDR2 FQNEAQ. CDR3 size: 15 residues. CDR3 nucleotide sequence: TGTGCCAGCAGCCTAGGGGCTTCCAGGAGGACTGAAGCTTTCTTT. Residues: CASSLGASRRTEAFF.

This chain joins TRBV7-9 and TRBJ2-3; TRBD2 matches at 11 bases. Trimming cost V 5 bases and J 7 bases; bases outside gene matches: 8. This CDR3 comprises 15 residues. In germline, CDR1 is SEHNR, CDR2 FQNEAQ (reference sequence). CDR3 nucleotides: TGTGCCAGCAGCCGACTAGCGGGGCGGGGGAATACGCAGTATTTT. Translation gives CASSRLAGRGNTQYF.

The V and J genes are TRBV5-6 and TRBJ2-5, with D possibly matching TRBD1 (6 bases). This CDR3 is built from 15 residues. Germline V gene sequence: CDR1 SGHDT, CDR2 YYEEEE. Trimming took 3 bases from V and 3 from J, leaving 15 bases between them. In DNA form, the CDR3 reads TGTGCCAGCAGCTCCGAGGAGTCAGGGGAAGAGACCCAGTACTTC. It is translated as CASSSEESGEETQYF.

The J gene is TRBJ2-2, the V gene TRBV24-1; 8 nucleotides agree with TRBD1. The CDR3 spans 16 residues. Germline V gives CDR1 KGHDR, CDR2 SFDVKD. Trimming at V came to 1 base and at J to 1 base, leaving 1 base not matched to a gene. As DNA, the CDR3 is TGTGCCACCAGTGATTTTGACAGGGGGAACACCGGGGAGCTGTTTTTT. Translation: CATSDFDRGNTGELFF.

This clone was counted once. V usage is TRBV19 and J usage is TRBJ1-6, with 8 bases identical to TRBD1. The CDR3 has 13 residues. From germline, CDR1 is LNHDA and CDR2 SQIVND (reference sequence). After removal of 11 bases from V and 7 bases from J, the junction contained 7 bases not matched to a gene. The CDR3 nucleotides are TGTGCCGGGGGACAGGAGGCGAATTCACCCCTCCACTTT. Its translation: CAGGQEANSPLHF.

The chain uses TRBV11-1 and TRBJ1-2, with D perhaps TRBD1 (5 bases). The germline V gene has CDR1 SGHAT and CDR2 FQDESV (reference sequence). Trimming removed 1 base from V and 7 bases from J, with 10 bases in between. The CDR3 sequence is 13 residues long. The CDR3 here is CASSLGGPGGYTF. DNA of the CDR3: TGTGCCAGCAGCTTAGGGGGCCCTGGTGGCTACACCTTC.

The gene calls are TRBV27 and TRBJ2-7, with 9 nucleotides matching TRBD2. This CDR3 is 13 amino acids long. Germline V gene sequence: CDR1 MNHEY, CDR2 SMNVEV (reference sequence). Losses at the gene ends were 6 bases for V and 4 bases for J; bases not matched to a gene: 4. The CDR3 region is CASSARGGYEQYF. The DNA of the CDR3 is TGTGCCAGCAGCGCGCGGGGGGGGTACGAGCAGTACTTC.